What follows are 22 T cell receptor beta chains derived from one specimen sequenced in a study of T cell repertoires in cytomegalovirus infection. MiXCR, applied by TCRdb to the reads, yields one record per CDR3 protein. The sample lists about 300,000 distinct CDR3 sequences, roughly a tenth occurring once. Sample: PBMCs. These receptors originate from a human donor in good health (CMV status not recorded). Some clones in this sample may be carry-over from other donors' samples.

This clonotype was seen repeatedly, ten times or more. The rearrangement links TRBV6-2 or TRBV6-3 to TRBJ2-7, with a possible D match to TRBD2 (6 bases). With 6 bases removed from V and 4 bases from J, the gap between germline ends came to 10 bases. This CDR3 is 12 amino acids long. In germline, CDR1 is MNHEY, CDR2 SVGEGT. CDR3 sequence reads: CASSRLGYEQYV. CDR3 coding DNA: TGTGCCAGCAGCCGACTAGGGTACGAGCAGTACGTC.

This clonotype was observed many times. This rearrangement joins TRBV4-3 to TRBJ2-3; D remains unclear. V lost 1 base to trimming and J lost 3 bases, with 11 bases between them. The germline gives CDR1 LGHNA, CDR2 YSLEER. The CDR3 has 15 amino acids. The CDR3 protein is CASSQVQGITDTQYF. CDR3 bases: TGCGCCAGCAGCCAAGTCCAAGGGATTACAGATACGCAGTATTTT.

The chain employs TRBV20-1 and TRBJ1-2, with D possibly being TRBD1 (6 bases). Trimming removed 6 bases at V and 4 bases at J, with 15 bases between. The length of the CDR3 is 13 residues. The germline V gene has CDR1 DFQATT and CDR2 SNEGSKA (reference sequence). The CDR3 sequence: CSAGGSDSYGYTF. The CDR3 coding sequence is TGCAGTGCGGGGGGCAGCGACTCCTATGGCTACACCTTC.

The chain is built from TRBV19 and TRBJ2-7; 9 bases line up with TRBD1. The germline V gene encodes CDR1 LNHDA and CDR2 SQIVND (reference sequence). The CDR3 loop spans 14 amino acids. The V segment lost 5 bases and the J segment 4 bases; nucleotides outside the gene matches: 6. The CDR3 coding sequence is TGTGCCAGTAGTCCTACGACAGGGGGATACGAGCAGTACTTC. Protein: CASSPTTGGYEQYF.

This clonotype appeared many times. The chain employs TRBV7-2 and TRBJ1-1, with D unclear. The V gene's germline CDR1 is SGHTA and CDR2 FQGNSA. Trimming left V 2 bases short and J 6 bases short, with 13 bases between. The CDR3 length is 14 residues. CDR3 DNA: TGTGCCAGCAGCTTATTAGGCAGGCGGGCTGAAGCTTTCTTT. As protein: CASSLLGRRAEAFF.

This clonotype was counted ten times or more. This chain links TRBV7-6 with TRBJ1-3; 8 positions match TRBD1. The V gene end was trimmed by 5 bases and the J gene end by 3 bases; junction bases not matched to a gene: 6. The CDR3 sequence is 15 residues long. Per germline, CDR1 SGHVS and CDR2 FNYEAQ. For the CDR3, the DNA is TGTGCCAGCAGCAGACAGGGGAGAGGTGGAAACACCATATATTTT. Its translation: CASSRQGRGGNTIYF.

This clonotype occurred many times. V is TRBV12-3 or TRBV12-4 and J is TRBJ1-1; D perhaps matches TRBD1 (5 bases). The CDR3 length is 13 residues. The ends were cut back, 5 bases at V and 6 bases at J, with 13 bases in the middle. DNA of the CDR3: TGTGCCAGCAGTCCTCAGGGTAACGCTGAAGCTTTCTTT. Encoded protein: CASSPQGNAEAFF.

The sample holds many counts of this clonotype. This chain uses TRBV7-2 with TRBJ1-3, with D uncertain. CDR3 length: 12 amino acids. The germline V gene has CDR1 SGHTA and CDR2 FQGNSA. Between the trimmed V and J ends, which lost 5 bases and 4 bases, there was a span of 6 bases. In DNA, the CDR3 is TGTGCCAGCAGCCCCCAAGGAAACACCATATATTTT. This gives the protein CASSPQGNTIYF.

The chain couples TRBV12-3 or TRBV12-4 to TRBJ1-4; 7 bases agree with TRBD1. This CDR3 is built from 14 residues. Germline trimming cut 3 bases from V and 8 bases from J; bases unmatched to any gene: 6. CDR3 nucleotides: TGTGCCAGCAGTTTGACAGGGATTGTCGAAAAACTGTTTTTT. Amino acids: CASSLTGIVEKLFF.

The rearrangement joins TRBV23-1 to TRBJ1-4; perhaps TRBD1 as D (6 bases). TRBV23-1 carries the ORF label, with uncertain function. Trimming took 0 bases from V and 8 from J, leaving 13 bases between them. The CDR3 is 15 amino acids. CDR3 in DNA: TGCGCCAGCAGTCAATCGGCCAGGGGACGAGAAAAACTGTTTTTT. It translates to CASSQSARGREKLFF.

This clonotype came up many times. The chain links TRBV19 to TRBJ2-2; 7 bases are a match to TRBD1. The CDR3 sequence is 17 residues long. Per the germline V gene, CDR1 is LNHDA and CDR2 is SQIVND (reference sequence). The trim removed 7 bases at V and 0 bases at J, leaving 11 bases unmatched. Written as DNA, the CDR3 is TGTGCCAGTACCCCGGACAGGCGTGTAACGAACACCGGGGAGCTGTTTTTT. This sequence encodes CASTPDRRVTNTGELFF. Together with reference TRBV19 and TRBJ2-2, the CDR3 gives the full variable domain: DGGITQSPKYLFRKEGQNVTLSCEQNLNHDAMYWYRQDPGQGLRLIYYSQIVNDFQKGDIAEGYSVSREKKESFPLTVTSAQKNPTAFYLCASTPDRRVTNTGELFFGEGSRLTVL.

The gene calls are TRBV20-1 and TRBJ1-1; TRBD1 might be the D (5 bases). CDR3 length: 13 residues. V was cut by 2 bases and J by 7 bases, with 14 bases left in between. Germline V gives CDR1 DFQATT, CDR2 SNEGSKA (reference sequence). The CDR3 DNA follows: TGCAGTGCTAGACAGGGAGGTGGAATTGAAGCTTTCTTT. It translates to CSARQGGGIEAFF.

This clonotype was recorded many times. This sequence joins TRBV20-1 and TRBJ2-5; tentatively, D is TRBD1 (5 bases). Germline-derived CDR1 and CDR2 are DFQATT and SNEGSKA (reference sequence). The CDR3 has 10 amino acids. Trimming took off 3 bases at V and 6 bases at J, with 5 bases between the two ends. CDR3 nucleotide sequence: TGCAGTGCTAGGGGGCAGACCCAGTACTTC. Translating gives CSARGQTQYF.

The sample holds many counts of this clonotype. This chain joins TRBV5-6 and TRBJ1-2; D not resolved. CDR1 and CDR2 (germline): SGHDT, YYEEEE. Trimming removed 4 bases from V and 4 bases from J, with 14 bases in between. The CDR3 consists of 14 residues. CDR3 amino acids: CASSGSGGSYGYTF. Here the CDR3 DNA reads TGTGCCAGCAGCGGATCGGGAGGATCCTATGGCTACACCTTC. Drawing the rest from reference TRBV5-6 and TRBJ1-2, the complete variable domain is DAGVTQSPTHLIKTRGQQVTLRCSPKSGHDTVSWYQQALGQGPQFIFQYYEEEERQRGNFPDRFSGHQFPNYSSELNVNALLLGDSALYLCASSGSGGSYGYTFGSGTRLTVV.

Points on this clonotype: A much larger clonotype is one base distant, so this may be a read error. The genes are TRBV7-6 and TRBJ1-1; 7 nucleotides match TRBD1. The germline CDR1 and CDR2 sequences are SGHVS and FNYEAQ. Trimming removed 1 base from V and 5 bases from J; junction bases left unmatched: 10. CDR3 length: 16 residues. The CDR3 coding sequence is TGTGCCAGCAGCTTAGAATCCCAGGGGGGTGGTACTGAAGCTTTCTTT. Its protein product is CASSLESQGGGTEAFF.

This clonotype has ten or more counts. The gene calls are TRBV7-2 and TRBJ2-5; D not certain. V was cut by 5 bases and J by 4 bases, with 5 bases left in between. The CDR3 sequence is 11 residues long. Germline V gene data show CDR1 as SGHTA and CDR2 as FQGNSA. The CDR3, as DNA: TGTGCCAGCAGCCCCTCAGAGACCCAGTACTTC. As protein: CASSPSETQYF.

This sequence joins TRBV19 and TRBJ2-2; a possible D gene is TRBD1 (6 bases). Germline-derived CDR1 and CDR2 are LNHDA and SQIVND (reference sequence). V was pared by 3 bases and J by 5 bases, with 16 bases between. There are 16 residues in the CDR3. The CDR3 DNA is TGTGCCAGTAGTATTGAGAGGGGACACCTGACCGGGGAGCTGTTTTTT. This gives the protein CASSIERGHLTGELFF.

This clonotype came up many times. This sequence joins TRBV5-4 and TRBJ2-5; D possibly corresponds to TRBD2 (6 bases). The CDR3 loop spans 13 amino acids. V was clipped by 5 bases and J by 3 bases, with 11 bases between them. CDR1 SGHNT and CDR2 YYREEE come from the germline V gene (reference sequence). The CDR3 sequence is CASRGEVEETQYF. The DNA for the CDR3 is TGTGCCAGCAGGGGGGAGGTGGAAGAGACCCAGTACTTC.

This clonotype was found many times. The CDR3 nucleotides are TGTGCCAGCAGCCTAGGCGGTTGGGGGCATGAGAACTATGGCTACACCTTC. As protein: CASSLGGWGHENYGYTF. This sequence joins TRBV7-8 and TRBJ1-2; D perhaps matches TRBD1 (6 bases). Germline CDR1 SGHVS, CDR2 FQNEAQ. Trimming cost V 5 bases and J 2 bases, with 21 bases left between them. CDR3 length: 17 residues. Full variable domain (outside the CDR3, taken from reference TRBV7-8 and TRBJ1-2): GAGVSQSPRYKVAKRGQDVALRCDPISGHVSLFWYQQALGQGPEFLTYFQNEAQLDKSGLPSDRFFAERPEGSVSTLKIQRTQQEDSAVYLCASSLGGWGHENYGYTFGSGTRLTVV.

The sample holds many counts of this clonotype. V gene TRBV7-2 combines with J gene TRBJ1-6, with 7 nucleotides matching TRBD1. Germline-derived CDR1 and CDR2 are SGHTA and FQGNSA. V lost 8 bases to trimming and J lost 10 bases; unmatched junction nucleotides: 5. The CDR3 sequence is 12 residues long. The CDR3 sequence: CASLTGKSPLHF. CDR3 nucleotides: TGTGCCAGCTTGACAGGGAAATCACCCCTCCACTTT.

This clonotype was picked up many times. The chain carries TRBV7-2 and TRBJ2-5; D gene uncertain. Germline CDR1 SGHTA, CDR2 FQGNSA. This CDR3 has 14 amino acids. With 3 bases removed from V and 1 base from J, the gap between germline ends came to 9 bases. The CDR3 is CASSFMTRQETQYF. Here the CDR3 DNA reads TGTGCCAGCAGCTTCATGACTCGCCAAGAGACCCAGTACTTC.

V and J are TRBV20-1 and TRBJ2-5; 9 bases agree with TRBD1. Germline CDR1 DFQATT, CDR2 SNEGSKA (reference sequence). There are 12 residues in the CDR3. The ends lost 6 bases at V and 5 bases at J; junction bases unmatched: 4. The CDR3 DNA is TGCAGTGCGGGACAGGGTCGGGAGACCCAGTACTTC. This translates into CSAGQGRETQYF.